This T cell receptor (beta chain) was observed in a study of shared clonotypes between healthy human individuals. Study-level results: Owing to a small donor count, the genetic and exposure-history diversity represented was limited.

The length of the CDR3 is 17 residues. Germline V gene data show CDR1 as SEHNR and CDR2 as FQNEAQ (reference sequence). Trimming cost V 1 base and J 1 base, with 14 bases left between them. Clones were read by immunoSEQ multiplex PCR, and TCRdb kept only the in-frame ones, dropping some. The sample comprises over 1.4 million clones, approximately 96% of which are singletons, and more than 0.9% rests with the top ten. On this clone: Its cognate antigen is unknown.

V and J are TRBV7-9 and TRBJ2-1; weak D call: TRBD2 (6 bases). This sequence originates from a man under 40 in good health. The sequenced sample consisted of naive CD4+ T cells sorted from blood. Subset here: CD45RA+ positively selected. The CDR3 loop is CASSLGGTQTSYNEQFF. The CDR3 DNA reads TGTGCCAGCAGCTTAGGTGGGACTCAGACTTCCTACAATGAGCAGTTCTTC.